This entry concerns a single TCR beta chain. Antigen: not known. Each patient's relapse followed autologous stem cell transplantation, and brentuximab vedotin exposure varied. These data come from a study of PD-1 blockade in classical Hodgkin lymphoma. In the study overall: Every 2 weeks, patients got 3 mg/kg intravenous nivolumab. General study findings and limits: Patients with a complete response exhibited baseline diversity comparable to newly diagnosed patients.

The CDR3 sequence is 15 residues long. V lost 0 bases to trimming and J lost 0 bases, with 8 bases between them. Germline CDR1 reads SGHRS; CDR2 reads YFSETQ. Repertoires were generated with immunoSEQ multiplex PCR, while TCRdb's copy carries only in-frame clones and drops some. The data contain 20,000 to 30,000 clones, 80% to 85% of them singletons. Specimen: peripheral blood mononuclear cells (PBMCs), collected before the second cycle of nivolumab. This receptor was identified in a human donor with classical Hodgkin lymphoma. The chain uses TRBV5-1 and TRBJ2-3; no reliable D call. The CDR3 sequence is CASSLVPTSTDTQYF. CDR3 bases: TGCGCCAGCAGCTTGGTACCAACTAGCACAGATACGCAGTATTTT.